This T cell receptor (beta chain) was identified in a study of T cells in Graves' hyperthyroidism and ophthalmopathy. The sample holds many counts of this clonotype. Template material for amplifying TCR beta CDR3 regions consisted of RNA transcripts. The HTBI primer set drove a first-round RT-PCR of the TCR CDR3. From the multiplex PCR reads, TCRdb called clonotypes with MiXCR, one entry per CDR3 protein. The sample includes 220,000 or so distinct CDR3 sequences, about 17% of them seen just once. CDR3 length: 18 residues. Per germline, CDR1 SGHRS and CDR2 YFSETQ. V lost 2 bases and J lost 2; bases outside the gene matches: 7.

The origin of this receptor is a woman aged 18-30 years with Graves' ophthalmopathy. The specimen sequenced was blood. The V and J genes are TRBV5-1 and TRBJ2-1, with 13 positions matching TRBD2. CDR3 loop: CASSLPTSGRPTYNEQFF. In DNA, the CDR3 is TGCGCCAGCAGCTTACCGACTAGCGGGAGGCCAACCTACAATGAGCAGTTCTTC.